These 30 T cell receptor beta chains share one sample of origin, sequenced in a study of radiation and T cells in renal cell carcinoma. Produced via immunoSEQ multiplex PCR; TCRdb's table is partial and in-frame only. Of about 16,000 clones listed, about 50% are singletons. Stated treatment: 15 Gy SBRT to primary tumor, nephrectomy 4 weeks later. The material was tumor tissue, obtained from a patient whose treatment included radiotherapy and nephrectomy. These receptors were obtained from a woman aged 55-75 years with renal cell carcinoma.

This clone has just a few counts. The CDR3 protein is CASKPGGRFYGYTF. The CDR3 region has the DNA TGTGCCAGCAAGCCGGGGGGGCGCTTCTATGGCTACACCTTC. The rearrangement uses TRBV27 and TRBJ1-2; maybe TRBD1 (6 bases). Between the trimmed V and J ends, which lost 7 bases and 4 bases, there was a span of 16 bases. The CDR3 consists of 14 residues. The germline gives CDR1 MNHEY, CDR2 SMNVEV (reference sequence).

The chain couples TRBV9 to TRBJ1-1; no firm D call. The germline V gene encodes CDR1 SGDLS and CDR2 YYNGEE. CDR3 length: 12 amino acids. V was trimmed by 4 bases and J by 7 bases, leaving 11 bases between them. In DNA form, the CDR3 reads TGTGCCAGCAGCCGGGCGGGAAATGAAGCTTTCTTT. Amino acid sequence: CASSRAGNEAFF.

The V and J genes are TRBV5-8 and TRBJ2-1; D uncertain. V lost 4 bases and J 3 bases, leaving 14 bases between the germline ends. The CDR3 is 15 residues long. The germline V gene encodes CDR1 SGHTS and CDR2 YDEGEE. The CDR3 coding sequence is TGTGCCAGCAGCCCTCGTTCGGACGGCTACAATGAGCAGTTCTTC. It translates to CASSPRSDGYNEQFF.

The genes are TRBV5-6 and TRBJ2-5; 13 bases are shared with TRBD2. V lost 0 bases to trimming and J lost 5 bases; unmatched junction nucleotides: 13. Per germline, CDR1 SGHDT and CDR2 YYEEEE. The CDR3 has 19 amino acids. CDR3 in DNA: TGTGCCAGCAGCTTGGTGGGACACCAGACTAGCGGGGGGAAGGAGACCCAGTACTTC. Translating gives CASSLVGHQTSGGKETQYF.

This chain uses TRBV6-6 with TRBJ1-2, with 10 bases matching TRBD1. V lost 2 bases and J lost 6; bases outside the gene matches: 6. The CDR3 runs to 15 residues. Looked up from germline, CDR1 is MNHNY and CDR2 is SVGAGI (reference sequence). The CDR3: CASSYLDRGRDGYTF. The CDR3 DNA reads TGTGCCAGCAGTTACCTTGACAGGGGGCGGGATGGCTACACCTTC.

This clone came up a few times. The V call is TRBV19, the J call TRBJ1-2; D not resolved. Trimming took off 5 bases at V and 3 bases at J, with 19 bases between the two ends. The germline V gene has CDR1 LNHDA and CDR2 SQIVND (reference sequence). The CDR3 covers 16 residues. CDR3 sequence (DNA): TGTGCCAGTAGTTCTCCTTCCCTTCGGGAAGACTATGGCTACACCTTC. It yields the protein CASSSPSLREDYGYTF.

This clone was counted a single time. This may be a read error: a much more frequent sequence differs by one nucleotide. The rearrangement uses TRBV4-2 and TRBJ1-6; TRBD1 is a possible D gene (5 bases). From germline, CDR1 is LGHNA and CDR2 YNFKEQ. CDR3 length equals 17 residues. V was cut by 0 bases and J by 12 bases, with 21 bases left in between. CDR3 sequence reads: CASSQEAGKGRSLPLHF. CDR3 sequence (DNA): TGTGCCAGCAGCCAAGAGGCTGGCAAGGGGCGAAGTTTACCCCTCCACTTT.

V gene TRBV25-1 combines with J gene TRBJ2-7; D ambiguous. The CDR3 contains 12 residues. The V end was cut by 1 base, the J end by 4 bases, with 5 bases between. Germline V lookup: CDR1 MGHDK, CDR2 SYGVNS. The CDR3 bases are TGTGCCAGCAGTGAATGGGTGTACGAGCAGTACTTC. Protein sequence: CASSEWVYEQYF.

This chain uses TRBV7-9 with TRBJ2-7; tentative D call: TRBD1 (6 bases). The V gene's germline CDR1 is SEHNR and CDR2 FQNEAQ (reference sequence). Trimming took 5 bases from V and 3 from J, leaving 8 bases between them. The CDR3 covers 12 residues. As DNA, the CDR3 is TGTGCCAGCAGCGCAGGGGACTACGAGCAGTACTTC. Its translation: CASSAGDYEQYF.

The chain couples TRBV2 to TRBJ2-3; the D is unclear. This CDR3 spans 14 amino acids. V lost 2 bases and J 4 bases, leaving 10 bases between the germline ends. Germline V gene lookup returns CDR1 SNHLY and CDR2 FYNNEI. The CDR3 DNA reads as TGTGCCAGCAGTGAACTTTTGGTCTCAGATACGCAGTATTTT. This sequence encodes CASSELLVSDTQYF.

The CDR3 here is CASSSSREGPPSPLYEQYF. The CDR3 nucleotides are TGTGCCAGCAGTTCGTCCAGGGAAGGGCCACCTTCCCCTTTATACGAGCAGTACTTC. The rearrangement joins TRBV28 to TRBJ2-7; weak D call: TRBD1 (5 bases). This CDR3 contains 19 residues. Germline V lookup: CDR1 MDHEN, CDR2 SYDVKM. V was trimmed by 4 bases and J by 4 bases, leaving 29 bases between them.

Here the CDR3 DNA reads TGTGCCAGCAGCGCGCAACAGGGCAGAGAGACCCAGTACTTC. Translation: CASSAQQGRETQYF. The V call is TRBV9, the J call TRBJ2-5, with D maybe TRBD1 (6 bases). Germline CDR1 reads SGDLS; CDR2 reads YYNGEE. The CDR3 spans 14 residues. V gave up 3 bases and J gave up 4 bases, with 13 bases separating them.

This clone has just a few counts. The chain is built from TRBV11-2 and TRBJ2-1, with D uncertain. CDR3 length: 12 residues. Between the trimmed V and J ends, which lost 3 bases and 7 bases, there was a span of 7 bases. Germline V gene data show CDR1 as SGHAT and CDR2 as FQNNGV. Written as DNA, the CDR3 is TGTGCCAGCAGCTTCGGCCGGAATGAGCAGTTCTTC. This gives the protein CASSFGRNEQFF.

This clone was detected many times. Other DNA variants within this sample encode the same CDR3. The genes are TRBV5-6 and TRBJ1-1; D is uncertain. Germline V lookup: CDR1 SGHDT, CDR2 YYEEEE. This CDR3 is built from 11 residues. The germline V and J ends were trimmed by 1 base and 2 bases, with 0 bases remaining between them. CDR3 in DNA: TGTGCCAGCAGCTTGAACACTGAAGCTTTCTTT. Translated: CASSLNTEAFF. Using reference TRBV5-6 and TRBJ1-1 for the parts outside the CDR3, the full variable domain is DAGVTQSPTHLIKTRGQQVTLRCSPKSGHDTVSWYQQALGQGPQFIFQYYEEEERQRGNFPDRFSGHQFPNYSSELNVNALLLGDSALYLCASSLNTEAFFGQGTRLTVV.

The genes are TRBV10-1 and TRBJ2-3, with D unclear. V lost 3 bases and J 1 base, leaving 8 bases between the germline ends. The CDR3 is 14 amino acids. Germline assignment: CDR1 WNHNN and CDR2 SYGVQD (reference sequence). The CDR3 DNA follows: TGCGCCAGCAGTGACAGTCGTGGCACAGATACGCAGTATTTT. It is translated as CASSDSRGTDTQYF.

This clone turned up a few times. The chain is built from TRBV2 and TRBJ1-2; D remains unclear. Germline V gene lookup returns CDR1 SNHLY and CDR2 FYNNEI. The CDR3 spans 13 residues. The germline V and J ends were trimmed by 3 bases and 8 bases, with 13 bases remaining between them. Here the CDR3 DNA reads TGTGCCAGCAGTGACGGTCCGACGGGGGGCTACACCTTC. As protein: CASSDGPTGGYTF.

The chain employs TRBV27 and TRBJ1-2, with 7 bases aligning to TRBD1. V trimming: 5 bases; J trimming: 4 bases; junction bases outside the gene matches: 7. The CDR3 runs to 14 residues. Germline V gene sequence: CDR1 MNHEY, CDR2 SMNVEV (reference sequence). CDR3 DNA: TGTGCCAGCAGTGCTTCGGGACAGACCTATGGCTACACCTTC. Translated, it gives CASSASGQTYGYTF.

This sequence joins TRBV5-4 and TRBJ1-5, with D possibly matching TRBD1 (5 bases). CDR1 is SGHNT, CDR2 YYREEE, per germline (reference sequence). Trimming took off 4 bases at V and 1 base at J, with 9 bases between the two ends. This CDR3 is 14 amino acids long. CDR3 sequence reads: CASSRRGSNQPQHF. DNA of the CDR3: TGTGCCAGCAGCCGGCGGGGGAGCAATCAGCCCCAGCATTTT.

This clone has just a few counts. The J gene is TRBJ2-1, the V gene TRBV10-2; D not certain. Trimming shortened V by 3 bases and J by 2 bases, and 5 bases separated the two germline ends. Germline V gene data show CDR1 as WSHSY and CDR2 as SAAADI. This CDR3 has 13 amino acids. As DNA, the CDR3 is TGCGCCAGCAGTGACGACACCTACAATGAGCAGTTCTTC. It specifies CASSDDTYNEQFF.

V and J are TRBV4-2 and TRBJ1-1, with no clear D. The CDR3 sequence is 14 residues long. Germline V lookup: CDR1 LGHNA, CDR2 YNFKEQ. Trimming removed 4 bases from V and 8 bases from J, with 17 bases in between. This CDR3 reads CASSPAGLGREAFF. The CDR3 bases are TGTGCCAGCAGCCCGGCGGGGTTGGGGAGGGAAGCTTTCTTT.

The genes are TRBV9 and TRBJ1-2; D possibly corresponds to TRBD1 (6 bases). Between the trimmed V and J ends, which lost 4 bases and 4 bases, there was a span of 17 bases. CDR3 length: 15 amino acids. Per the germline V gene, CDR1 is SGDLS and CDR2 is YYNGEE. The CDR3 loop is CASSSDGGAGYGYTF. The DNA for the CDR3 is TGTGCCAGCAGCTCAGACGGGGGCGCCGGCTATGGCTACACCTTC.

V is TRBV7-6 and J is TRBJ1-5; D perhaps matches TRBD1 (6 bases). Per the germline V gene, CDR1 is SGHVS and CDR2 is FNYEAQ. CDR3 length: 16 residues. The germline V and J ends were trimmed by 5 bases and 0 bases, with 14 bases remaining between them. The CDR3 DNA reads as TGTGCCAGCAGCGCGGGGACACAAAGTAGCAATCAGCCCCAGCATTTT. This sequence encodes CASSAGTQSSNQPQHF.

Only a few counts were recorded for this clone. The rearrangement joins TRBV18 to TRBJ2-7, with D possibly being TRBD2 (7 bases). With 4 bases removed from V and 2 bases from J, the gap between germline ends came to 12 bases. The CDR3 loop spans 14 amino acids. Germline loops: CDR1 KGHSH, CDR2 LQKENI. CDR3 sequence reads: CASSLGGDTYEQYF. The CDR3, as DNA: TGTGCCAGCTCACTGGGAGGGGACACCTACGAGCAGTACTTC.

This CDR3 is CASRLALMNTEAFF. CDR3 bases: TGTGCCAGCAGGCTTGCGCTAATGAACACTGAAGCTTTCTTT. The genes are TRBV5-5 and TRBJ1-1; no clear D. Germline CDR1 SGHKS, CDR2 YYEKEE (reference sequence). This CDR3 region has 14 residues. V gave up 5 bases and J gave up 0 bases, with 11 bases separating them.

There are a few counts of this clone. This chain links TRBV7-2 with TRBJ1-2; TRBD1 matches at 7 bases. CDR3 length: 14 amino acids. The V and J ends lost 1 base and 5 bases, in that order; junction bases with no gene match: 4. Germline values: CDR1 SGHTA, CDR2 FQGNSA. The chain's CDR3 is CASSLGGDRYGYTF. The DNA of the CDR3 is TGTGCCAGCAGCTTAGGGGGGGACAGATATGGCTACACCTTC.

The V gene is TRBV6-5, the J gene TRBJ1-2, with D uncertain. The CDR3 consists of 15 residues. Germline V lookup: CDR1 MNHEY, CDR2 SVGAGI. V lost 5 bases and J 2 bases, leaving 15 bases between the germline ends. CDR3 nucleotide sequence: TGTGCCAGCAGTCCCCTTCGAACACGGAACTATGGCTACACCTTC. This gives the protein CASSPLRTRNYGYTF.

The CDR3 loop reads CASSPLGGRNEQYF. The DNA for the CDR3 is TGTGCCAGCAGCCCCCTGGGGGGAAGGAACGAGCAGTACTTC. The chain carries TRBV9 and TRBJ2-7, with TRBD2 as a possible D gene (6 bases). Germline CDR1 SGDLS, CDR2 YYNGEE. CDR3 length: 14 residues. V lost 4 bases, J lost 5 bases, and 16 bases lay in between.

The chain links TRBV29-1 to TRBJ2-1; the D gene is possibly TRBD1 (8 bases). V was cut by 4 bases and J by 10 bases, with 17 bases left in between. Germline lookup yields CDR1 SQVTM and CDR2 ANQGSEA. This CDR3 comprises 13 residues. The CDR3 here is CSVVQGGVGEQFF. The CDR3 DNA reads TGCAGCGTTGTACAGGGGGGGGTCGGAGAGCAGTTCTTC.

The rearrangement joins TRBV5-1 to TRBJ1-1; possibly TRBD1 for D (6 bases). Trimming pared 0 bases from V and 4 bases from J, leaving 10 bases between. CDR1 and CDR2 (germline): SGHRS, YFSETQ. The CDR3 length is 14 residues. The CDR3 loop reads CASSLDWGPTEAFF. The CDR3 nucleotides read TGCGCCAGCAGCTTGGACTGGGGGCCCACTGAAGCTTTCTTT.

The CDR3 DNA sequence: TGTGCCAGCAGTGCTCTAGCAATCTACAATGAGCAGTTCTTC. Protein sequence: CASSALAIYNEQFF. This chain links TRBV6-1 with TRBJ2-1, with D tentatively TRBD2 (5 bases). CDR1 is MNHNS, CDR2 SASEGT, per germline. Trimming took off 4 bases at V and 3 bases at J, with 10 bases between the two ends. The CDR3 has 14 residues.